The next 14 T cell receptor beta chains were all read from a single sample in a study of control samples from healthy donors and cancer patients. Produced via immunoSEQ multiplex PCR; TCRdb's table is partial and in-frame only. The sample records fewer than 95,000 clones, approximately 86% being singletons. The sequencing sample was made of blood. The receptors here all came from a man aged 30-40 years in good health.

V and J are TRBV10-3 and TRBJ1-1; no clear D gene. V lost 2 bases, J lost 4 bases, and 11 bases lay in between. The CDR3 extends over 14 amino acids. Germline loops: CDR1 ENHRY, CDR2 SYGVKD. The CDR3, as DNA: TGTGCCATCAGTGAGGTCTATCGGCCCACTGAAGCTTTCTTT. Its protein product is CAISEVYRPTEAFF.

The chain combines TRBV5-1 with TRBJ2-5; 8 bases are shared with TRBD2. This CDR3 has 15 amino acids. The J segment lost 1 base and the V segment lost 0 bases, leaving 2 bases of the junction unmatched. Germline V CDR1 and CDR2: SGHRS, YFSETQ. CDR3 nucleotide sequence: TGCGCCAGCAGCTTGGCGGGGGGGTCCCAAGAGACCCAGTACTTC. This sequence encodes CASSLAGGSQETQYF.

The chain recombines TRBV18 with TRBJ1-2; 7 bases are a match to TRBD1. The CDR3 is 14 amino acids. Trimming cost V 3 bases and J 7 bases; bases outside gene matches: 8. The germline V gene encodes CDR1 KGHSH and CDR2 LQKENI. The chain's CDR3 is CASSPQGGAPGYTF. The CDR3 coding sequence is TGTGCCAGCTCACCCCAGGGGGGGGCTCCTGGCTACACCTTC.

Of note for this clone: At the DNA level, this CDR3 is encoded by other sequences in the same sample as well. This chain uses TRBV20-1 with TRBJ2-5, with D uncertain. The germline V and J ends were trimmed by 4 bases and 2 bases, with 2 bases remaining between them. Germline values: CDR1 DFQATT, CDR2 SNEGSKA (reference sequence). The CDR3 runs to 10 residues. CDR3 loop: CSAIQETQYF. Here the CDR3 DNA reads TGCAGTGCTATACAAGAGACCCAGTACTTC.

The chain combines TRBV6-6 with TRBJ1-1; D is undetermined. The germline V and J ends were trimmed by 8 bases and 4 bases, with 14 bases remaining between them. This CDR3 is built from 13 residues. Germline loops: CDR1 MNHNY, CDR2 SVGAGI (reference sequence). The CDR3 loop is CASCWGGTTEAFF. DNA of the CDR3: TGTGCCAGCTGTTGGGGAGGAACCACTGAAGCTTTCTTT.

The V call is TRBV3-1 (or the pseudogene TRBV3-2), the J call TRBJ1-1, with 7 bases identical to TRBD1. Germline values: CDR1 LGHDT, CDR2 YNNKEL (reference sequence). The J segment lost 0 bases and the V segment lost 7 bases, leaving 8 bases of the junction unmatched. The CDR3 has 15 residues. Here the CDR3 reads CASTSMGQLNTEAFF. In nucleotides, the CDR3 is TGTGCCAGCACCTCGATGGGACAGTTGAACACTGAAGCTTTCTTT.

The chain couples TRBV6-5 to TRBJ1-2; D is possibly TRBD1 (6 bases). The V gene's germline CDR1 is MNHEY and CDR2 SVGAGI. Trimming took off 7 bases at V and 1 base at J, with 16 bases between the two ends. The CDR3 totals 15 residues. The CDR3 region has the DNA TGTGCCAGCATACAGGGTACTGGATATAACTATGGCTACACCTTC. Translated, it gives CASIQGTGYNYGYTF.

This clone was seen a few times. The chain carries TRBV15 and TRBJ2-2; TRBD1 matches 9 bases. The length of the CDR3 is 15 residues. The trim removed 3 bases at V and 4 bases at J, leaving 3 bases unmatched. Germline-derived CDR1 and CDR2 are LNHNV and YYDKDF (reference sequence). Here the CDR3 reads CATSSTGGITGELFF. CDR3 DNA sequence: TGTGCCACCAGCAGTACAGGGGGCATCACCGGGGAGCTGTTTTTT.

The genes are TRBV5-1 and TRBJ1-6; perhaps TRBD1 as D (5 bases). The V end lost 3 bases, the J end lost 12 bases, and 19 bases lay between the germline ends. This CDR3 has 15 amino acids. The germline gives CDR1 SGHRS, CDR2 YFSETQ. The CDR3 protein is CASSWGGRRGEPLHF. The DNA of the CDR3 is TGCGCCAGCAGCTGGGGGGGGAGAAGGGGAGAACCCCTCCACTTT. Looking up the rest from reference TRBV5-1 and TRBJ1-6 gives the full variable domain: KAGVTQTPRYLIKTRGQQVTLSCSPISGHRSVSWYQQTPGQGLQFLFEYFSETQRNKGNFPGRFSGRQFSNSRSEMNVSTLELGDSALYLCASSWGGRRGEPLHFGNGTRLTVT.

The rearrangement joins TRBV6-5 to TRBJ1-6; D remains ambiguous. In germline, CDR1 is MNHEY, CDR2 SVGAGI. With 11 bases removed from V and 11 bases from J, the gap between germline ends came to 19 bases. CDR3 length: 13 residues. CDR3 in amino acids: CASKVGERPPLHF. The CDR3 bases are TGTGCCTCCAAGGTTGGGGAGCGGCCACCCCTCCACTTT.

J is TRBJ2-7 and V is TRBV6-6; 8 positions match TRBD1. CDR1 and CDR2 from the germline V gene are MNHNY and SVGAGI (reference sequence). The CDR3 is 13 residues long. With V trimmed by 6 bases and J by 3 bases, 4 bases remained unmatched. The CDR3 loop is CASSRDRGYEQYV. The DNA of the CDR3 is TGTGCCAGCAGCCGCGACAGGGGCTACGAGCAGTACGTC.

This chain joins TRBV4-1 and TRBJ1-6, with a tentative D call TRBD1 (5 bases). Germline V gives CDR1 MGHRA, CDR2 YSYEKL. The CDR3 runs to 15 residues. The germline V and J ends were trimmed by 5 bases and 4 bases, with 12 bases remaining between them. The chain's CDR3 is CASSDSGGYNSPLHF. CDR3 DNA sequence: TGCGCCAGCAGCGACTCGGGGGGGTATAATTCACCCCTCCACTTT.

The chain joins TRBV4-1 to TRBJ2-1; 9 positions match TRBD1. CDR1 is MGHRA and CDR2 is YSYEKL in the germline V gene. Germline trimming cut 2 bases from V and 3 bases from J; bases unmatched to any gene: 5. The CDR3 is made up of 16 amino acids. The CDR3 region is CASSQPGTGIYNEQFF. CDR3 nucleotide sequence: TGCGCCAGCAGCCAACCTGGGACAGGGATCTACAATGAGCAGTTCTTC.

This chain connects TRBV5-5 to TRBJ2-7; the match to TRBD2 covers 11 bases. From germline, CDR1 is SGHKS and CDR2 YYEKEE (reference sequence). The CDR3 runs to 14 residues. Unmatched junction bases numbered 0, after V lost 2 bases and J lost 2 bases. The CDR3 sequence is CASSFSGGAYEQYF. CDR3 bases: TGTGCCAGCAGCTTTAGCGGGGGGGCCTACGAGCAGTACTTC. Filled out from reference TRBV5-5 and TRBJ2-7, the complete variable domain reads DAGVTQSPTHLIKTRGQQVTLRCSPISGHKSVSWYQQVLGQGPQFIFQYYEKEERGRGNFPDRFSARQFPNYSSELNVNALLLGDSALYLCASSFSGGAYEQYFGPGTRLTVT.